This T cell receptor (beta chain) derives from a study of blood T cell repertoires in COVID-19. In the study overall: COVID-19 samples from acute and convalescent phases originated in the United States, Italy and Spain.

Original handling: How many nucleated cells were present was estimated from reference gene primer amplification. The protocol was immunoSEQ multiplex PCR, while the TCRdb copy is restricted to in-frame clones and leaves out a portion. D and trimming come from the DNA, and the V and J calls and clone size come from that table. The sample carries about 160,000 clones, 70% to 90% recorded once. V was trimmed by 4 bases and J by 0 bases, leaving 13 bases between them. CDR3 size: 15 residues. CDR1 is SQVTM, CDR2 ANQGSEA, per germline. Seattle's cohort entered during active infection and was followed longitudinally.

This sequence originates from an older man with COVID-19, enrolled during active disease. Sequences were obtained from peripheral blood. This chain links TRBV29-1 with TRBJ1-3; D remains ambiguous. The CDR3 DNA follows: TGCAGCGTTGTTCGGGCGGGAGACTCTGGAAACACCATATATTTT. Residues: CSVVRAGDSGNTIYF.